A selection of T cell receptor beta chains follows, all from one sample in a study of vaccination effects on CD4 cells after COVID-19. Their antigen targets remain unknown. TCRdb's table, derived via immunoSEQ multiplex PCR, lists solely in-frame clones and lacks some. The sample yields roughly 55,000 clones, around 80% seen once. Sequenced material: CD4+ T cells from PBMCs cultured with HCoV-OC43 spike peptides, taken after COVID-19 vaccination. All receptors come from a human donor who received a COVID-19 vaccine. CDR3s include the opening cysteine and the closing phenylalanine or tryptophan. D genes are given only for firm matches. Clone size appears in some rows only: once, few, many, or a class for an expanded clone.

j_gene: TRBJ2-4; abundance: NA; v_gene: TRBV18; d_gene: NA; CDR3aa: CASSETGRAKNIQYF; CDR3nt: TGTGCCAGCTCAGAAACAGGGAGGGCCAAAAACATTCAGTACTTC
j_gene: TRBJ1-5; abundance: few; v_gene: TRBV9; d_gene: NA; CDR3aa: CASSLSPGSNQPQHF; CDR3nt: TGTGCCAGCAGCCTCTCGCCGGGTAGCAATCAGCCCCAGCATTTT
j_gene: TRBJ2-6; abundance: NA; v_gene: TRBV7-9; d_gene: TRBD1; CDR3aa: CASSWTGELAGANVLTF; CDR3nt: TGTGCCAGCAGCTGGACAGGGGAGTTAGCTGGGGCCAACGTCCTGACTTTC
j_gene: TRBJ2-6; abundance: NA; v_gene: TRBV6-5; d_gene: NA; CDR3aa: CASSYSSLSGANVLTF; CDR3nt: TGTGCCAGCAGTTACTCGAGTCTTTCTGGGGCCAACGTCCTGACTTTC
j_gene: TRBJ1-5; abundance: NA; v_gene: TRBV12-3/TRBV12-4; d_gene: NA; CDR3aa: CASSLEGQLQHF; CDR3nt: TGTGCCAGCAGTTTAGAAGGGCAGCTCCAGCATTTT
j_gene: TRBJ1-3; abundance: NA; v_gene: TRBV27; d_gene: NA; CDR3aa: CASSTGFGNTIYF; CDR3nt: TGTGCCAGCAGTACAGGGTTTGGAAACACCATATATTTT
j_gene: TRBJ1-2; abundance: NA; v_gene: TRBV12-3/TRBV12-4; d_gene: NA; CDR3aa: CASSRTVGYTF; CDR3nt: TGTGCCAGCAGTCGGACAGTCGGCTACACCTTC
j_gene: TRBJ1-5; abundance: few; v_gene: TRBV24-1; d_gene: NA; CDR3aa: CATSDSGEWPQHF; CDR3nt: TGTGCCACCAGTGATTCGGGGGAATGGCCCCAGCATTTT
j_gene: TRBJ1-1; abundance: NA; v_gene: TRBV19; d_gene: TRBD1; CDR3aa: CATSRGRNTEAFF; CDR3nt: TGTGCCACTTCCAGGGGGCGGAACACTGAAGCTTTCTTT
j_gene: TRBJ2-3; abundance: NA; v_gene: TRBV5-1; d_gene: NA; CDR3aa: CASSLGSTDTQYF; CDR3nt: TGCGCCAGCAGCTTAGGGTCAACAGATACGCAGTATTTT
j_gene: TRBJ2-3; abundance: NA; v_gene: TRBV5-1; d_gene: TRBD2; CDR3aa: CASLKTSGGADTQYF; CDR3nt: TGCGCCAGCTTAAAGACTAGCGGGGGTGCGGATACGCAGTATTTT
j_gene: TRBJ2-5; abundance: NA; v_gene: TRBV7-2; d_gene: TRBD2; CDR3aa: CASSSGLAGGQVQETQYF; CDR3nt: TGTGCCAGCAGTAGCGGACTAGCGGGGGGACAGGTACAAGAGACCCAGTACTTC
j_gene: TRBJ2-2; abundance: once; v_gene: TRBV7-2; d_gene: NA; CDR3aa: CASSLYLSRGPTGELFF; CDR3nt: TGTGCCAGCAGCTTATATCTGTCTCGGGGGCCGACCGGGGAGCTGTTTTTT
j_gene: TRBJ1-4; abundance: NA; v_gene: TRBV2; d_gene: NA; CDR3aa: CASRRTLRGTTNEKLFF; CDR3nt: TGTGCCAGCAGGCGGACACTCCGTGGCACAACTAATGAAAAACTGTTTTTT
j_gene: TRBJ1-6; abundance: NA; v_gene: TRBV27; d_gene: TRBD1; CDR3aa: CASRPKTTGMVNSPLHF; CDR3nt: TGTGCCAGCAGGCCTAAAACGACAGGGATGGTTAATTCACCCCTCCACTTT
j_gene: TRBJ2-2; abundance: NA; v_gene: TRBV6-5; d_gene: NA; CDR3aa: CASTLGGYTGELFF; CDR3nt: TGTGCCAGCACCTTAGGGGGGTACACCGGGGAGCTGTTTTTT
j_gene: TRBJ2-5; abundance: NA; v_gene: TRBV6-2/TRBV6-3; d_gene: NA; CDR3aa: CASSSPGAQYF; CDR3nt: TGTGCCAGCAGTTCACCAGGGGCCCAGTACTTC
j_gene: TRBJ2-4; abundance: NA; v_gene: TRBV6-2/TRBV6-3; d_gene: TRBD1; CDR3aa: CASSAFGQGANIQYF; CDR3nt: TGTGCCAGCAGTGCCTTCGGCCAGGGGGCAAACATTCAGTACTTC
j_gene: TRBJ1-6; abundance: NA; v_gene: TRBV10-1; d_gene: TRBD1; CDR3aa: CASSLPGQGQPHNSPLHF; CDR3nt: TGCGCCAGCAGTCTTCCGGGACAGGGGCAACCTCATAATTCACCCCTCCACTTT
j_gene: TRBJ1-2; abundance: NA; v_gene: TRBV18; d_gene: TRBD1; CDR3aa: CASSPGQGAYTF; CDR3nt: TGTGCCAGCTCACCAGGGCAGGGGGCATACACCTTC
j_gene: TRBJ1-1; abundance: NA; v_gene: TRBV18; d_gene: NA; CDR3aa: CASSPLSGPNTEAFF; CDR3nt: TGTGCCAGCTCACCACTATCAGGGCCGAACACTGAAGCTTTCTTT
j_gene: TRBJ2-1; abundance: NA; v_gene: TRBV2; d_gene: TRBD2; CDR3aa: CASRRSGLAGGPYNEQFF; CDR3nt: TGTGCCAGCAGACGGTCGGGACTAGCGGGGGGGCCCTACAATGAGCAGTTCTTC
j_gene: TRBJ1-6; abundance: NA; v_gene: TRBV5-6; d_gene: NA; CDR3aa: CASSLGLFNSPLHF; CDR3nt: TGTGCCAGCAGCTTGGGACTGTTCAATTCACCCCTCCACTTT
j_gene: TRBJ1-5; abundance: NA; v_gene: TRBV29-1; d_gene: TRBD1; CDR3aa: CSVELGGGDQPQHF; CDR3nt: TGCAGCGTTGAGTTAGGGGGCGGGGATCAGCCCCAGCATTTT
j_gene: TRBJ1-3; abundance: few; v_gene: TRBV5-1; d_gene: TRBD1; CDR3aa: CASSPGQGNGNTIYF; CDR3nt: TGCGCCAGCAGCCCCGGACAGGGTAATGGAAACACCATATATTTT
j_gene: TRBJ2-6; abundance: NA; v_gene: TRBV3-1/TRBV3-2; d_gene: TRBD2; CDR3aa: CASSQDPGLAGGSGANVLTF; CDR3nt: TGTGCCAGCAGCCAAGACCCGGGACTAGCGGGAGGATCTGGGGCCAACGTCCTGACTTTC
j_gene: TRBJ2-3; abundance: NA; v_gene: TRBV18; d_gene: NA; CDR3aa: CASSPPSSTDTQYF; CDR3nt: TGTGCCAGCTCACCCCCCTCCAGCACAGATACGCAGTATTTT
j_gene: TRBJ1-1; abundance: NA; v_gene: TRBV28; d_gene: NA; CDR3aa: CASSLSAGQVKAFF; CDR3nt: TGTGCCAGCAGTTTATCAGCAGGGCAGGTAAAAGCTTTCTTT
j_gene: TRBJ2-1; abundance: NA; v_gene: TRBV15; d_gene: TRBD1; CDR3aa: CATSPQGTGRYNEQFF; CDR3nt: TGTGCCACCAGCCCACAGGGGACAGGAAGATACAATGAGCAGTTCTTC
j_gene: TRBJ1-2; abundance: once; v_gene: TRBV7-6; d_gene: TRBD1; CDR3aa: CASSLDRAPSGYTF; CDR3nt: TGTGCCAGCAGCTTGGACAGGGCCCCGTCTGGCTACACCTTC
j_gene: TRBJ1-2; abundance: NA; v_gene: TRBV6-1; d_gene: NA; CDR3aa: CASSGRDTGFENGYTF; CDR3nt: TGTGCCAGCAGTGGCCGGGACACGGGCTTCGAAAATGGCTACACCTTC
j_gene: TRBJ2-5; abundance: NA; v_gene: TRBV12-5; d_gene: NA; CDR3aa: CASGLVRDGRGPNWETQYF; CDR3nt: TGTGCTAGTGGTTTGGTACGGGACGGTCGGGGGCCCAACTGGGAGACCCAGTACTTC
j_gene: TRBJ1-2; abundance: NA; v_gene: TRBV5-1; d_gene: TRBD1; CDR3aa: CASSVGQVTPGYTF; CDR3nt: TGCGCCAGCAGCGTGGGACAGGTCACTCCTGGCTACACCTTC
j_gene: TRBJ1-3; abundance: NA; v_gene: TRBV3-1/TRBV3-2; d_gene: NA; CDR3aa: CASSPVDNTIYF; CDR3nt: TGTGCCAGCAGCCCGGTGGACAACACCATATATTTT
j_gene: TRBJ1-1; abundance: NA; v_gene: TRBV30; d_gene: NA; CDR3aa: CAWGGPDGLLNTEAFF; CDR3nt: TGTGCCTGGGGGGGCCCGGACGGTCTTCTGAACACTGAAGCTTTCTTT
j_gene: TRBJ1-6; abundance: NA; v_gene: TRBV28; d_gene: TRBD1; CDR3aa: CASRPDRVLGSPLHF; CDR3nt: TGTGCCAGCAGGCCGGACAGGGTGCTCGGTTCACCCCTCCACTTT